This T cell receptor beta chain is drawn from a study of regulatory T cells in long-lasting Graves disease. The CDR3 consists of 13 residues. After removal of 8 bases from V and 3 bases from J, the junction contained 3 bases not matched to a gene. Germline lookup yields CDR1 SNHLY and CDR2 FYNNEI. The sample holds many counts of this clonotype. Sequencing libraries for TCR beta were prepared with iRepertoire HTBI primers and Arm-PCR of CDR3 regions. TCRdb reanalysed the multiplex PCR reads using MiXCR and keeps one entry per CDR3 protein. The sample has roughly 420,000 distinct CDR3 sequences, 15% to 17% seen once; the top ten hold 22%. Time point meaning: newly diagnosed GD, antithyroid drugs for less than 3 months. PBMC RNA served as the TCR library source.

Sequencing was performed on peripheral blood mononuclear cells (PBMCs), taken at new diagnosis, from a patient treated with antithyroid drugs. The chain combines TRBV2 with TRBJ2-1; TRBD1 aligns across 8 bases. The origin of this receptor is a female donor with Graves disease. CDR3 bases: TGTGCCAGCTCCGGACAGGGCTACAATGAGCAGTTCTTC. Translated: CASSGQGYNEQFF.